Following are 32 T cell receptor beta chains from one sample sequenced in a study of T cell responses to AZD1222 COVID-19 vaccine. Produced via immunoSEQ multiplex PCR; TCRdb's table is partial and in-frame only. The sample holds under 70,000 clones, roughly three quarters seen once. The material sequenced was peripheral blood, taken on day 0 of AZD1222 vaccination. The receptors were sampled from an adult in good health.

The chain carries TRBV6-2 or TRBV6-3 and TRBJ2-7; possibly TRBD2 for D (6 bases). Per germline, CDR1 MNHEY and CDR2 SVGEGT. The length of the CDR3 is 15 residues. Trimming cost V 2 bases and J 4 bases, with 15 bases left between them. For the CDR3, the DNA is TGTGCCAGCAGTTACGGGTCTAGCGAGCGGTACGAGCAGTACTTC. Protein product: CASSYGSSERYEQYF.

The genes are TRBV7-2 and TRBJ1-5; 11 bases are shared with TRBD1. The J segment lost 7 bases and the V segment lost 3 bases, leaving 8 bases of the junction unmatched. Looked up from germline, CDR1 is SGHTA and CDR2 is FQGNSA. This CDR3 region has 16 residues. The chain's CDR3 is CASSLAGTGGTQPQHF. The DNA of the CDR3 is TGTGCCAGCAGCTTGGCCGGGACAGGGGGAACACAGCCCCAGCATTTT.

V gene TRBV4-2 combines with J gene TRBJ2-5, with D unclear. Trimming took off 2 bases at V and 4 bases at J, with 17 bases between the two ends. This CDR3 has 16 residues. Germline-derived CDR1 and CDR2 are LGHNA and YNFKEQ. The CDR3 protein is CASSQPGLGYGETQYF. The DNA of the CDR3 is TGTGCCAGCAGCCAACCGGGCTTGGGCTACGGAGAGACCCAGTACTTC.

The chain joins TRBV1 to TRBJ2-1; the D call of TRBD2 is as the table states it, not checked on the DNA. TRBV1 is a pseudogene segment. This CDR3 contains 20 residues. The CDR3 region is CTSSHPGRTSGGLYYNEQFF. The CDR3 region has the DNA TGCACCAGCAGCCATCCCGGGAGGACTAGCGGGGGCCTCTACTACAATGAGCAGTTCTTC.

V gene TRBV5-4 combines with J gene TRBJ1-2; 8 bases are a match to TRBD1. Losses at the gene ends were 0 bases for V and 1 base for J; bases not matched to a gene: 5. CDR3 size: 16 residues. Germline CDR1 is SGHNT and CDR2 is YYREEE (reference sequence). The CDR3 coding sequence is TGTGCCAGCAGCTTGGGACAGGGGAACCGTAACTATGGCTACACCTTC. Its protein is CASSLGQGNRNYGYTF.

This chain joins TRBV9 and TRBJ2-7, with a weak D call TRBD1 (7 bases). The germline V gene encodes CDR1 SGDLS and CDR2 YYNGEE. The CDR3 has 16 amino acids. V shed 4 bases and J shed 2 bases, with 19 bases lying between them. The CDR3 DNA follows: TGTGCCAGCAGCCCCCGGGGGACAGCAATCGCCTACGAGCAGTACTTC. The encoded protein is CASSPRGTAIAYEQYF.

The chain carries TRBV2 and TRBJ2-5, with 8 bases lining up with TRBD1. There are 14 residues in the CDR3. Germline trimming cut 4 bases from V and 1 base from J; bases unmatched to any gene: 2. In germline, CDR1 is SNHLY, CDR2 FYNNEI. The CDR3 spells CASSVGTGQETQYF. The CDR3 DNA is TGTGCCAGCAGTGTGGGGACAGGCCAAGAGACCCAGTACTTC. Supplemented by reference TRBV2 and TRBJ2-5, the full variable domain reads EPEVTQTPSHQVTQMGQEVILRCVPISNHLYFYWYRQILGQKVEFLVSFYNNEISEKSEIFDDQFSVERPDGSNFTLKIRSTKLEDSAMYFCASSVGTGQETQYFGPGTRLLVL.

The chain has TRBV12-3 or TRBV12-4 and TRBJ1-5, with D unresolved. The CDR3 extends over 13 amino acids. The ends were cut back, 7 bases at V and 7 bases at J, with 14 bases in the middle. The CDR3 sequence: CASTPGQGQPQHF. CDR3 in DNA: TGTGCCAGCACCCCGGGCCAAGGGCAGCCCCAGCATTTT.

The chain uses TRBV7-9 and TRBJ2-5; TRBD2 matches at 8 bases. The CDR3 consists of 13 residues. Germline-derived CDR1 and CDR2 are SEHNR and FQNEAQ (reference sequence). J was trimmed by 13 bases and V by 4 bases; bases with no gene match: 11. The CDR3 protein is CASSSARGVVWYF. The CDR3, as DNA: TGTGCCAGCAGCTCAGCGCGGGGGGTGGTATGGTACTTC.

V and J are TRBV13 and TRBJ2-5, with 8 bases matching TRBD2. Unmatched junction bases numbered 6, after V lost 1 base and J lost 5 bases. The CDR3 totals 15 residues. Germline V gene lookup returns CDR1 PRHDT and CDR2 FYEKMQ (reference sequence). CDR3 sequence reads: CASSLALAGRETQYF. The CDR3 region has the DNA TGTGCCAGCAGCTTAGCTTTAGCGGGAAGGGAGACCCAGTACTTC. Full variable domain (rest looked up from reference TRBV13 and TRBJ2-5): AAGVIQSPRHLIKEKRETATLKCYPIPRHDTVYWYQQGPGQDPQFLISFYEKMQSDKGSIPDRFSAQQFSDYHSELNMSSLELGDSALYFCASSLALAGRETQYFGPGTRLLVL.

V usage is TRBV7-2 and J usage is TRBJ2-1; TRBD2 aligns across 9 bases. The germline CDR1 and CDR2 sequences are SGHTA and FQGNSA. The CDR3 length is 16 residues. The junction had 14 bases not matched to a gene; V was cut back by 4 bases and J by 10 bases. This chain's CDR3 is CASSSRQSAGGWEQFF. The CDR3 nucleotides are TGTGCCAGCAGCTCCCGCCAGTCAGCGGGGGGCTGGGAGCAGTTCTTC.

This chain uses TRBV6-2 or TRBV6-3 with TRBJ1-5; no firm D call. CDR1 is MNHEY and CDR2 is SVGEGT in the germline V gene. Trimming cost V 6 bases and J 7 bases, with 10 bases left between them. This CDR3 contains 12 residues. This CDR3 is CASSPERQPQHF. In DNA form, the CDR3 reads TGTGCCAGCAGCCCCGAGAGGCAGCCCCAGCATTTT.

The chain uses TRBV12-5 and TRBJ2-7; TRBD1 agrees at 9 bases. The CDR3 length is 15 residues. Germline lookup yields CDR1 LGHNT and CDR2 FRNRAP. Trimming cost V 2 bases and J 2 bases; bases outside gene matches: 4. Here the CDR3 DNA reads TGTGCTAGTGGTTTGTTCCGGGACAGGGCCTACGAGCAGTACTTC. Translation: CASGLFRDRAYEQYF.

This chain connects TRBV7-8 to TRBJ1-4; D is possibly TRBD1 (6 bases). The length of the CDR3 is 16 residues. V dropped 4 bases and J dropped 7 bases, with 19 bases sitting between them. Germline-derived CDR1 and CDR2 are SGHVS and FQNEAQ. The CDR3: CASSSIRTGAREKLFF. The CDR3 DNA reads as TGTGCCAGCAGCTCCATACGAACGGGGGCGCGTGAAAAACTGTTTTTT.

The V gene is TRBV28, the J gene TRBJ1-1, with D tentatively TRBD1 (5 bases). Trimming shortened V by 7 bases and J by 4 bases, and 13 bases separated the two germline ends. The CDR3 spans 13 residues. CDR1 is MDHEN and CDR2 is SYDVKM in the germline V gene. This CDR3 is CASTIRQFTEAFF. CDR3 DNA sequence: TGTGCCAGCACGATACGACAGTTCACTGAAGCTTTCTTT.

This chain connects TRBV7-2 to TRBJ2-5; 7 bases line up with TRBD2. Germline-derived CDR1 and CDR2 are SGHTA and FQGNSA. This CDR3 spans 16 amino acids. The J segment lost 0 bases and the V segment lost 1 base, leaving 5 bases of the junction unmatched. The CDR3 DNA reads as TGTGCCAGCAGCTTAGGGCGGGGGAAGTACCAAGAGACCCAGTACTTC. This sequence encodes CASSLGRGKYQETQYF.

The chain joins TRBV4-3 to TRBJ1-2, with TRBD1 as a possible D gene (5 bases). The CDR3 is made up of 16 amino acids. V was shortened by 0 bases and J by 0 bases, with 11 bases between the two germline ends. Germline lookup yields CDR1 LGHNA and CDR2 YSLEER. The CDR3 is CASSQDDSRPNYGYTF. CDR3 in DNA: TGCGCCAGCAGCCAAGATGACAGTCGGCCTAACTATGGCTACACCTTC.

As regards this clone: This CDR3 is also generated by other DNA sequences in the sample. This chain links TRBV7-2 with TRBJ1-1; unclear D gene. CDR1 and CDR2 (germline): SGHTA, FQGNSA. The CDR3 extends over 12 amino acids. V was pared by 3 bases and J by 3 bases, with 5 bases between. Here the CDR3 reads CASSFADTEAFF. For the CDR3, the DNA is TGTGCCAGCAGCTTTGCGGACACTGAAGCTTTCTTT. The full variable domain, its missing parts supplied by reference TRBV7-2 and TRBJ1-1, is GAGVSQSPSNKVTEKGKDVELRCDPISGHTALYWYRQSLGQGLEFLIYFQGNSAPDKSGLPSDRFSAERTGGSVSTLTIQRTQQEDSAVYLCASSFADTEAFFGQGTRLTVV.

V gene TRBV10-3 combines with J gene TRBJ1-3; 11 positions match TRBD1. CDR3 length: 13 residues. V trimming: 9 bases; J trimming: 7 bases; junction bases outside the gene matches: 5. From germline, CDR1 is ENHRY and CDR2 SYGVKD. This CDR3 is CAIRDRGSNTIYF. The CDR3 nucleotides read TGTGCCATTCGGGACAGGGGGTCCAACACCATATATTTT.

The chain uses TRBV9 and TRBJ1-6; 7 bases match TRBD1. V gave up 0 bases and J gave up 7 bases; unmatched junction bases: 4. CDR3 length: 15 amino acids. Germline-derived CDR1 and CDR2 are SGDLS and YYNGEE. In DNA, the CDR3 is TGTGCCAGCAGCGTAGTCCCAGGGGGGAATTCACCCCTCCACTTT. As protein: CASSVVPGGNSPLHF.

The rearrangement uses TRBV6-2 or TRBV6-3 and TRBJ1-1, with D unclear. The CDR3 is made up of 13 amino acids. Germline lookup yields CDR1 MNHEY and CDR2 SVGEGT. V lost 3 bases and J 0 bases, leaving 5 bases between the germline ends. The CDR3 nucleotides are TGTGCCAGCAGTTATAGGGTGAACACTGAAGCTTTCTTT. It translates to CASSYRVNTEAFF.

The gene calls are TRBV11-2 and TRBJ2-3; D unresolved. CDR3 size: 16 residues. V gave up 1 base and J gave up 1 base, with 12 bases separating them. Per the germline V gene, CDR1 is SGHAT and CDR2 is FQNNGV. The CDR3: CASSLGLGSRTDTQYF. The DNA for the CDR3 is TGTGCCAGCAGCTTAGGGCTGGGTTCTCGCACAGATACGCAGTATTTT. The whole variable domain, remainder taken from reference TRBV11-2 and TRBJ2-3, is EAGVAQSPRYKIIEKRQSVAFWCNPISGHATLYWYQQILGQGPKLLIQFQNNGVVDDSQLPKDRFSAERLKGVDSTLKIQPAKLEDSAVYLCASSLGLGSRTDTQYFGPGTRLTVL.

The V gene is TRBV6-2 or TRBV6-3, the J gene TRBJ2-3; 7 nucleotides align to TRBD2. The V and J ends lost 0 bases and 2 bases, in that order; junction bases with no gene match: 8. Germline loops: CDR1 MNHEY, CDR2 SVGEGT. The length of the CDR3 is 17 residues. The CDR3 loop is CASSYSPTSRYTDTQYF. As DNA, the CDR3 is TGTGCCAGCAGTTACTCCCCGACTAGCCGGTACACAGATACGCAGTATTTT.

This chain connects TRBV12-3 or TRBV12-4 to TRBJ2-5, with D possibly matching TRBD2 (7 bases). CDR3 length equals 13 residues. Trimming left V 8 bases short and J 5 bases short, with 15 bases between. The DNA of the CDR3 is TGTGCCAGCCTCCCGGGGGGCTCGGAGACCCAGTACTTC. Translating gives CASLPGGSETQYF.

The table lists this clone with a count of one. V and J are TRBV18 and TRBJ1-1; 10 bases are shared with TRBD1. CDR3 length equals 16 residues. CDR1 KGHSH and CDR2 LQKENI come from the germline V gene. V was clipped by 3 bases and J by 5 bases; unmatched bases: 9. This CDR3 reads CASSPGQGYQNTEAFF. CDR3 nucleotides: TGTGCCAGCTCACCGGGACAGGGGTATCAGAATACTGAAGCTTTCTTT. Together with reference TRBV18 and TRBJ1-1, the CDR3 gives the full variable domain: NAGVMQNPRHLVRRRGQEARLRCSPMKGHSHVYWYRQLPEEGLKFMVYLQKENIIDESGMPKERFSAEFPKEGPSILRIQQVVRGDSAAYFCASSPGQGYQNTEAFFGQGTRLTVV.

V and J are TRBV9 and TRBJ2-4, with D perhaps given as TRBD1 or TRBD2 (5 bases each). CDR1 is SGDLS, CDR2 YYNGEE, per germline. V gave up 0 bases and J gave up 5 bases, with 6 bases separating them. This CDR3 has 13 residues. In DNA form, the CDR3 reads TGTGCCAGCAGCGTAGGGGACGAAAACATTCAGTACTTC. As protein: CASSVGDENIQYF.

The chain is built from TRBV7-9 and TRBJ1-1; TRBD1 matches at 9 bases. CDR1 SEHNR and CDR2 FQNEAQ come from the germline V gene (reference sequence). The CDR3 runs to 14 residues. V was pared by 7 bases and J by 5 bases, with 8 bases of the junction left unmatched. The CDR3 sequence: CASNPQGARTEAFF. The DNA of the CDR3 is TGTGCCAGCAACCCACAGGGGGCGCGGACTGAAGCTTTCTTT.

V usage is TRBV27 and J usage is TRBJ1-5, with 7 bases lining up with TRBD1. Germline loops: CDR1 MNHEY, CDR2 SMNVEV (reference sequence). V lost 10 bases to trimming and J lost 7 bases; unmatched junction nucleotides: 10. This CDR3 has 13 residues. CDR3 amino acids: CATMTGFGQPQHF. As DNA, the CDR3 is TGTGCCACCATGACAGGGTTCGGCCAGCCCCAGCATTTT.

The chain uses TRBV4-3 and TRBJ1-5, with unresolved D. This CDR3 region has 16 residues. With 0 bases removed from V and 4 bases from J, the gap between germline ends came to 13 bases. Looked up from germline, CDR1 is LGHNA and CDR2 is YSLEER. CDR3 coding DNA: TGCGCCAGCAGCCAAGACCCAGGTTCAACGAATCAGCCCCAGCATTTT. Its protein product is CASSQDPGSTNQPQHF.

This clone was seen only once. The V call is TRBV27, the J call TRBJ1-6; 7 bases line up with TRBD1. The length of the CDR3 is 14 residues. V lost 5 bases, J lost 10 bases, and 8 bases stayed unmatched. Germline CDR1 is MNHEY and CDR2 is SMNVEV (reference sequence). This CDR3 reads CASSTGQIRSPLHF. In DNA, the CDR3 is TGTGCCAGCAGTACGGGACAGATTAGGTCACCCCTCCACTTT.

The gene calls are TRBV11-2 and TRBJ2-3, with unresolved D. The V end was cut by 1 base, the J end by 2 bases, with 4 bases between. From germline, CDR1 is SGHAT and CDR2 FQNNGV. The CDR3 is made up of 13 amino acids. CDR3: CASSLGSTDTQYF. The CDR3 DNA reads as TGTGCCAGCAGCTTAGGTTCCACAGATACGCAGTATTTT. Based on the CDR3 plus reference TRBV11-2 and TRBJ2-3, the full variable domain is EAGVAQSPRYKIIEKRQSVAFWCNPISGHATLYWYQQILGQGPKLLIQFQNNGVVDDSQLPKDRFSAERLKGVDSTLKIQPAKLEDSAVYLCASSLGSTDTQYFGPGTRLTVL.

The V call is TRBV10-3, the J call TRBJ2-2; 8 positions match TRBD1. The V and J ends lost 8 bases and 3 bases, in that order; junction bases with no gene match: 2. The CDR3 extends over 13 amino acids. Per the germline V gene, CDR1 is ENHRY and CDR2 is SYGVKD. In nucleotides, the CDR3 is TGTGCCATCGGGACAGGCGACACCGGGGAGCTGTTTTTT. It specifies CAIGTGDTGELFF.